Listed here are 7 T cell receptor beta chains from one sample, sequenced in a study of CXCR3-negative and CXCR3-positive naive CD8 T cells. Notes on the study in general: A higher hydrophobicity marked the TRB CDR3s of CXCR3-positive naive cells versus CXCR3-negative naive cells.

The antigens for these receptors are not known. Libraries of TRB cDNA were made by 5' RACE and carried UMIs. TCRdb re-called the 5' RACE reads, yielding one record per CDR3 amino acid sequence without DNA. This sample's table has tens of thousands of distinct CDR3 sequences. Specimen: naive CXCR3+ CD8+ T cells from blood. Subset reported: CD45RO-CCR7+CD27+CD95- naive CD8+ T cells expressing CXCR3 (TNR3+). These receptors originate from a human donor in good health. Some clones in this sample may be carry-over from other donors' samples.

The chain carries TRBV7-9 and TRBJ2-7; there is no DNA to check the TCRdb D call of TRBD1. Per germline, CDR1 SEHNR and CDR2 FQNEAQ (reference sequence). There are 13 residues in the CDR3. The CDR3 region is CASSPGTDYEQYF.

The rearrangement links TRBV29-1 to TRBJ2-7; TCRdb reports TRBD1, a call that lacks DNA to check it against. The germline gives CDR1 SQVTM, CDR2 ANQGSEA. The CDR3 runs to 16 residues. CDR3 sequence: CSVEGAENGKLHEQYF.

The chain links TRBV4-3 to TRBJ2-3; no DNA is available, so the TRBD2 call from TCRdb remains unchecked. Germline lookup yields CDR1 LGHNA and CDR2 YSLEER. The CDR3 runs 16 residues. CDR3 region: CASSQGLAGSTDTQYF.

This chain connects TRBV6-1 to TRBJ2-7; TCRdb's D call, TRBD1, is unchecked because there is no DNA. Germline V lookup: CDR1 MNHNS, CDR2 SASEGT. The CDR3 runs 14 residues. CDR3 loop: CASSEYRASYEQYF.

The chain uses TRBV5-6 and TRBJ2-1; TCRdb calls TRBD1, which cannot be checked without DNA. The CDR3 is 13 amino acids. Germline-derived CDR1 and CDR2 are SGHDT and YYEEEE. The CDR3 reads CASSDRTYNEQFF.

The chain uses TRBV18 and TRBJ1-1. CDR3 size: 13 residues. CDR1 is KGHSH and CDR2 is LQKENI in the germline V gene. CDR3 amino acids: CASSPNKNTEAFF. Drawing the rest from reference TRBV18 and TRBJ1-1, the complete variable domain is NAGVMQNPRHLVRRRGQEARLRCSPMKGHSHVYWYRQLPEEGLKFMVYLQKENIIDESGMPKERFSAEFPKEGPSILRIQQVVRGDSAAYFCASSPNKNTEAFFGQGTRLTVV.

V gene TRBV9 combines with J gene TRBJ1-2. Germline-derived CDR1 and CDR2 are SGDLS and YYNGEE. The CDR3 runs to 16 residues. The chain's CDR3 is CASSVALRGSSHGYTF.